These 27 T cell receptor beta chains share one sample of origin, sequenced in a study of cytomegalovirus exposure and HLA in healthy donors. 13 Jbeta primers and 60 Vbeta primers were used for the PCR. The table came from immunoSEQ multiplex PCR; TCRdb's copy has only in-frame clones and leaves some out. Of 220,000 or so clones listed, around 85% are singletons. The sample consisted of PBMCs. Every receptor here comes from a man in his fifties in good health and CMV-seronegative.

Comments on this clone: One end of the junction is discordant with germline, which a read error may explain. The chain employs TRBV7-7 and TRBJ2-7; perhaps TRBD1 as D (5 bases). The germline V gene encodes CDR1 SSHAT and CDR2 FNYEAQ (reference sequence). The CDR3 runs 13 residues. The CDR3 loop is CASSLGASYEQYF. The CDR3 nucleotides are TGTGCTAGCAGCTTAGGGGCCTCCTACGAGCAGTACTTC. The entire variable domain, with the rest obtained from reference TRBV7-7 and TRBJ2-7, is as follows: GAGVSQSPRYKVTKRGQDVTLRCDPISSHATLYWYQQALGQGPEFLTYFNYEAQPDKSGLPSDRFSAERPEGSISTLTIQRTEQRDSAMYRCASSLGASYEQYFGPGTRLTVT.

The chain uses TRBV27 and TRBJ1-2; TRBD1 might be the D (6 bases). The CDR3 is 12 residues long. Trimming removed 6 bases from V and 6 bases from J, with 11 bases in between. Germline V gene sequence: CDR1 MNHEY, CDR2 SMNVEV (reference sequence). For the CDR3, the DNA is TGTGCCAGCAGCCGAGGGGGGGATGGCTACACCTTC. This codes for CASSRGGDGYTF.

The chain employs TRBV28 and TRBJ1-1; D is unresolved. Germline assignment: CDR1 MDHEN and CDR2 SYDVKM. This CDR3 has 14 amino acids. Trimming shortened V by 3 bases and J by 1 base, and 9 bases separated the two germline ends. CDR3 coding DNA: TGTGCCAGCAGTTTGAGGGAGAGGAACACTGAAGCTTTCTTT. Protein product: CASSLRERNTEAFF.

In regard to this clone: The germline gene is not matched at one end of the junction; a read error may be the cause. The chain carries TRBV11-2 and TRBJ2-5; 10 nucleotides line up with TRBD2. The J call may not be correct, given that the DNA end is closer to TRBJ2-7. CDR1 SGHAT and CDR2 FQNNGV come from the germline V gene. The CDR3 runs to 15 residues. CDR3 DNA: TGTACCAGCAGCTTACTAGCGGGACCCTCCTACGAGCAGTACTTC. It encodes CTSSLLAGPSYEQYF.

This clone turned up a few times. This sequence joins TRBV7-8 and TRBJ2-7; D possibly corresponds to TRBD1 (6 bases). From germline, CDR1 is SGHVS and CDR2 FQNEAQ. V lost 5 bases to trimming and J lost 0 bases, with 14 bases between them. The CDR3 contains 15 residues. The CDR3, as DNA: TGTGCCAGCAGCCCTCTCCAGGGGAGCTCCTACGAGCAGTACTTC. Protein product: CASSPLQGSSYEQYF.

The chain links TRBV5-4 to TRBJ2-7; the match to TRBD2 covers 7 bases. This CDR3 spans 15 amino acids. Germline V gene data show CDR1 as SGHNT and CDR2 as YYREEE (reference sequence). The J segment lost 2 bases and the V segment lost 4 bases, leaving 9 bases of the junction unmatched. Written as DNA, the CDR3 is TGTGCCAGCAGCGAGGGGAGGGTGAATCCCTACGAGCAGTACTTC. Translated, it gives CASSEGRVNPYEQYF.

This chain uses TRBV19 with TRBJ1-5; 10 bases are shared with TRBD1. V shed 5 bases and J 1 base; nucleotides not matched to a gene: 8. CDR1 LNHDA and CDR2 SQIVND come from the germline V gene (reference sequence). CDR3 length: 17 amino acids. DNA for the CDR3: TGTGCCAGTAGTCCCGGGACAGGGGCAGTCAGCAATCAGCCCCAGCATTTT. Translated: CASSPGTGAVSNQPQHF.

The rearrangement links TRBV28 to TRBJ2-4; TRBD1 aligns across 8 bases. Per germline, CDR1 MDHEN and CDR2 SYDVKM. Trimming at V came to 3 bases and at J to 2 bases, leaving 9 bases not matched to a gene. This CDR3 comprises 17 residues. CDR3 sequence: CASSFGGQGASKNIQYF. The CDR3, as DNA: TGTGCCAGCAGTTTTGGGGGGCAGGGGGCCTCCAAAAACATTCAGTACTTC.

As DNA, the CDR3 is TGCGCCAGCAGCCAAACGACAGATAACTATGGCTACACCTTC. This encodes CASSQTTDNYGYTF. The chain couples TRBV5-1 to TRBJ1-2; the D gene is possibly TRBD1 (5 bases). The CDR3 contains 14 residues. V lost 4 bases and J 1 base, leaving 11 bases between the germline ends. Per the germline V gene, CDR1 is SGHRS and CDR2 is YFSETQ.

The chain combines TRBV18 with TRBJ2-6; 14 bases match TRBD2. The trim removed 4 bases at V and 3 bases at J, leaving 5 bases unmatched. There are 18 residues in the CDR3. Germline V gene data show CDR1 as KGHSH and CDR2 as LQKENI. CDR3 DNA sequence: TGTGCCAGCTCACTAGGGACTAGCGGGAGAAATGGGGCCAACGTCCTGACTTTC. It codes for CASSLGTSGRNGANVLTF.

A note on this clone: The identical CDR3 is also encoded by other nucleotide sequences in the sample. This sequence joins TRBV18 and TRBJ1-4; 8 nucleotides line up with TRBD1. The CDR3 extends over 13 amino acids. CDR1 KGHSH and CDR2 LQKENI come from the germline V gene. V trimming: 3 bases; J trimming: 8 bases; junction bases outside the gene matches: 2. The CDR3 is CASSPGQGEKLFF. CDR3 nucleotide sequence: TGTGCCAGCTCACCTGGACAGGGAGAAAAACTGTTTTTT.

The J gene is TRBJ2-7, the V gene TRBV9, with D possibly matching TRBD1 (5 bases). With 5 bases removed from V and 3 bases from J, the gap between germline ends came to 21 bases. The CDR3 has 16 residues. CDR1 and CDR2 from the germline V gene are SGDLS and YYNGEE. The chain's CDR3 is CASSFGAPSQGYEQYF. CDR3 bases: TGTGCCAGCAGTTTTGGGGCCCCCTCTCAGGGCTACGAGCAGTACTTC.

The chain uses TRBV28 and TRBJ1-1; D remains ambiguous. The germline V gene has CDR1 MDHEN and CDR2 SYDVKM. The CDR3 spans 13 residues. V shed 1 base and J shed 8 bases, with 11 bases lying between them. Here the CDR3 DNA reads TGTGCCAGCAGTTTATTTATCGTCCCCGAAGCTTTCTTT. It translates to CASSLFIVPEAFF.

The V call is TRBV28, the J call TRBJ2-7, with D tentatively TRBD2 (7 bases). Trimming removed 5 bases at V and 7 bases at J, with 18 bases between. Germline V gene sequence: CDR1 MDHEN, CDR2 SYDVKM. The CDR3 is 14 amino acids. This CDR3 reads CASSGGGGQREQYF. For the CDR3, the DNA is TGTGCCAGCAGTGGGGGGGGCGGTCAGCGGGAGCAGTACTTC.

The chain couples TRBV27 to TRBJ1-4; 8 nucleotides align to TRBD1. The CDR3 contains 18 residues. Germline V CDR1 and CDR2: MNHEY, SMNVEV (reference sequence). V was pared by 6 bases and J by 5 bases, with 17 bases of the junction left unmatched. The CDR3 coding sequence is TGTGCCAGCAGCCTAGCCCCAACAGGGGGTGAAGGGAATGAAAAACTGTTTTTT. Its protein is CASSLAPTGGEGNEKLFF.

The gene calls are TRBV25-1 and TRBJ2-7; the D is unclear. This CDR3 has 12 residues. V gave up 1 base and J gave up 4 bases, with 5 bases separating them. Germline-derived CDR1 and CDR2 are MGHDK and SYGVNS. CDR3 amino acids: CASSESSYEQYF. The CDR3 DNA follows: TGTGCCAGCAGTGAATCGTCTTACGAGCAGTACTTC.

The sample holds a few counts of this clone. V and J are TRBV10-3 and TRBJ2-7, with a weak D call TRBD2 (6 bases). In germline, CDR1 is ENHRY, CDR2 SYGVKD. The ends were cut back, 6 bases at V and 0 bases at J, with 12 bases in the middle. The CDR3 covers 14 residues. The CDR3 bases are TGTGCCATCAGAGAGACGGGAGTCTCCTACGAGCAGTACTTC. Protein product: CAIRETGVSYEQYF.

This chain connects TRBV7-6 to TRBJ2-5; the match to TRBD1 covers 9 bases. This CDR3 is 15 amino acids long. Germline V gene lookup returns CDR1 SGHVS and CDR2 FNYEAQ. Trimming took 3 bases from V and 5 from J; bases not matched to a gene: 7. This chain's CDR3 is CASSFGDRASETQYF. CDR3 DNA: TGTGCCAGCAGCTTTGGGGACAGGGCCTCCGAGACCCAGTACTTC.

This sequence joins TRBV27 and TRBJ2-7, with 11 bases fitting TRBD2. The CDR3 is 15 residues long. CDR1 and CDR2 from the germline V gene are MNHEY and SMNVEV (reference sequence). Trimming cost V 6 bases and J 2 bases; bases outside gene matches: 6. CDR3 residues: CASRGRLAGPYEQYF. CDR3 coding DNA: TGTGCCAGCAGAGGCCGACTAGCGGGGCCCTACGAGCAGTACTTC.

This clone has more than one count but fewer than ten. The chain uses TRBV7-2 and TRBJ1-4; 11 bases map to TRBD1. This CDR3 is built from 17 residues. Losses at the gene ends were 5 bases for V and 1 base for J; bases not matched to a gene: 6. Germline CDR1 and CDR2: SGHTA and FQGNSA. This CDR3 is CASSPGTGGITNEKLFF. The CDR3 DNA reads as TGTGCCAGCAGCCCGGGGACAGGGGGAATAACTAATGAAAAACTGTTTTTT.

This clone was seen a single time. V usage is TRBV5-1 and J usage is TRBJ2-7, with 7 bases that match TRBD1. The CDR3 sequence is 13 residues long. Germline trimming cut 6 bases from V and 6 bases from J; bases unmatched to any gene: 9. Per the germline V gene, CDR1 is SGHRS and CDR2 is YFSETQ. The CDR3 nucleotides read TGCGCCAGCAATAGGGGGCGCGGCGGCGAGCAGTACTTC. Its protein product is CASNRGRGGEQYF.

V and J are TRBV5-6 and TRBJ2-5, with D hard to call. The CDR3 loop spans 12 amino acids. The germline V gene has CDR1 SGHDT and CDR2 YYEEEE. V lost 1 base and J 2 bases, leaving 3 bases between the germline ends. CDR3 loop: CASSLRQETQYF. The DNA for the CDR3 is TGTGCCAGCAGCTTGCGGCAAGAGACCCAGTACTTC. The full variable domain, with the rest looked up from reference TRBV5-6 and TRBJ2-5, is DAGVTQSPTHLIKTRGQQVTLRCSPKSGHDTVSWYQQALGQGPQFIFQYYEEEERQRGNFPDRFSGHQFPNYSSELNVNALLLGDSALYLCASSLRQETQYFGPGTRLLVL.

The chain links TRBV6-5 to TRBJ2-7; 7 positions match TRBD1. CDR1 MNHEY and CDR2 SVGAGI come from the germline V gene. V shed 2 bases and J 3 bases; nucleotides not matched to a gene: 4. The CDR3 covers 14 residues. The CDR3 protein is CASSYRDSNYEQYF. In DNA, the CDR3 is TGTGCCAGCAGTTACCGGGACAGCAACTACGAGCAGTACTTC.

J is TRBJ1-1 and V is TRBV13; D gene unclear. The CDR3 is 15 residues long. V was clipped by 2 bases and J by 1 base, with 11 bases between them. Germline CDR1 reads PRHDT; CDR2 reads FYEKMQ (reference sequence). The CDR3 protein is CASSLFGRRNTEAFF. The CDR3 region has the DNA TGTGCCAGCAGCTTATTTGGTAGGAGGAACACTGAAGCTTTCTTT.

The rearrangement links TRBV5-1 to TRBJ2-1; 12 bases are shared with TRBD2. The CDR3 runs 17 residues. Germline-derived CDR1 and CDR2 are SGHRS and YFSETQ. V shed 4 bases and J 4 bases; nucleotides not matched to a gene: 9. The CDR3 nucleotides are TGCGCCAGCAGCCTAGGACTAGCGGGAAGATGGTACAATGAGCAGTTCTTC. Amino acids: CASSLGLAGRWYNEQFF.

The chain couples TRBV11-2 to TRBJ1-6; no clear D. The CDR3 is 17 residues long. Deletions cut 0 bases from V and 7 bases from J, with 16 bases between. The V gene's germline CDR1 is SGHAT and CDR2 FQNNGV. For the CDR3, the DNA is TGTGCCAGCAGCTTAGATCTAGTGGGTTCCCTAAATTCACCCCTCCACTTT. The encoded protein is CASSLDLVGSLNSPLHF.

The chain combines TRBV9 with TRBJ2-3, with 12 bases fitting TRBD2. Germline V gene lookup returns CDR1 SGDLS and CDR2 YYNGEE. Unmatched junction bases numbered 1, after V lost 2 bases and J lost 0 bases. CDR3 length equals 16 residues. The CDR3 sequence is CASSVGTSGSTDTQYF. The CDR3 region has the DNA TGTGCCAGCAGCGTGGGGACTAGCGGGAGCACAGATACGCAGTATTTT.